The source of this TCR beta chain is a study of cytomegalovirus exposure and HLA in healthy donors. Study-level points and caveats: Researchers counted 180 or so TCR beta chains as cytomegalovirus-associated.

Trimming removed 3 bases from V and 4 bases from J, with 15 bases in between. Germline CDR1 MNHEY, CDR2 SVGAGI. The CDR3 is 15 residues long. Here immunoSEQ multiplex PCR was the method, and the copy in TCRdb shows in-frame clones only, minus some. The data hold roughly 75,000 clones, with 85% to 95% observed a single time. This clone has only one observation. Antigen unknown. The rearrangement joins TRBV6-5 to TRBJ1-2; a weak D match, TRBD1 (6 bases). The TCR originated in a woman between 18 and 30 years old in good health and CMV-seronegative. The sequenced sample consisted of PBMCs. Written as DNA, the CDR3 is TGTGCCAGCAGTTATTGGTCAGGGGAAGGCTATGGCTACACCTTC. This codes for CASSYWSGEGYGYTF.